This TCR beta chain derives from a study of PD-L1 blockade in urothelial cancer. Background on the study: About 90% of the 29 patients were men whose urothelial cancer was bladder-origin. Each patient had 0 to 3 earlier chemotherapy regimens.

This clone was detected once. TCRdb's copy holds only in-frame clones and misses some; the assay was immunoSEQ multiplex PCR. The table includes over 100,000 clones, 75% to 95% detected once. This sample's time point: peripheral blood 6 weeks after treatment start. The sequencing here drew on PBMCs, taken around atezolizumab (anti-PD-L1) treatment. The TCR originated in a man aged 55 to 70 with urothelial cancer.

Here the CDR3 reads CASITEGVFNQPQHF. CDR3 DNA sequence: TGTGCCAGTATAACGGAAGGGGTTTTTAATCAGCCCCAGCATTTT. The chain joins TRBV19 to TRBJ1-5; tentatively, D is TRBD1 (5 bases). V was pared by 7 bases and J by 4 bases, with 17 bases between. In germline, CDR1 is LNHDA, CDR2 SQIVND (reference sequence). The CDR3 extends over 15 amino acids.